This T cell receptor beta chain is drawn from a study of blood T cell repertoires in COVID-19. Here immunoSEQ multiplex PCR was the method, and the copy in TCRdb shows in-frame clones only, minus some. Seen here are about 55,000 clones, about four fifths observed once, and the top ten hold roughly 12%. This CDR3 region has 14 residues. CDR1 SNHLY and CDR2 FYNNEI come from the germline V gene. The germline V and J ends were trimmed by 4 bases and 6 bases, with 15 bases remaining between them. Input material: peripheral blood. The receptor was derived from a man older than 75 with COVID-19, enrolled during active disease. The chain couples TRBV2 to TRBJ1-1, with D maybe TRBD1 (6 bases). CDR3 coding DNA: TGTGCCAGCAGTGTGGCCCGCGGGGGCCCTGAAGCTTTCTTT. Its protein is CASSVARGGPEAFF.